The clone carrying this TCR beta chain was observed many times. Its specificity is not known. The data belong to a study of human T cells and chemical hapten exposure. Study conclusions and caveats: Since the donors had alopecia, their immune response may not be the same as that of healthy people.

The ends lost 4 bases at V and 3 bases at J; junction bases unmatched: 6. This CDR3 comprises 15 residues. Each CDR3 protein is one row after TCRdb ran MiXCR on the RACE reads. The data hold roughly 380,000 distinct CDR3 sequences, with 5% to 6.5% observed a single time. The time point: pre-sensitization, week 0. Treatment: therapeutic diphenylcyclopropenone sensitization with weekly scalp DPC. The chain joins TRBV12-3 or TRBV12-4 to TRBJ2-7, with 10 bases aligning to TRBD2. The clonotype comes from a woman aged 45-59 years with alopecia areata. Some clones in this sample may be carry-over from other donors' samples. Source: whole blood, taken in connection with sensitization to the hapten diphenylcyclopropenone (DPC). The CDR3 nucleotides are TGTGCCAGCAGTTCTTGGACTAGCGGTTACTACGAGCAGTACTTC. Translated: CASSSWTSGYYEQYF.